This T cell receptor (beta chain) was identified during a study of CD8+ T cells in alopecia areata. Across the study: Severity in treated patients was scored by percentage of scalp area affected.

As to treatment: oral pan-JAK inhibitor, 5-10 mg twice daily. PBMCs were stained for CD3, CD4 and CD8, and CD4+ and CD8+ T cells were sorted. The length of the CDR3 is 13 residues. Germline V gene sequence: CDR1 SGHTA, CDR2 FQGTGA. The V gene lost 5 bases and the J gene lost 4 bases, with 11 bases spanning the gap. After isolation, RNA underwent reverse transcription to generate cDNA as the sequencing template. Clones were read by immunoSEQ multiplex PCR, and TCRdb kept only the in-frame ones, dropping some. The table lists about 180,000 clones, approximately 53% of them singletons, with 10% to 14% in the top ten. General observations from the study: Higher clonality than in normal scalp was seen in lesional scalp, especially alopecia totalis/universalis. Tofacitinib significantly brought down scalp clonality and expanded CD8+ clones among top 100.

As to this clone: No antigen is known for it.

The input for sequencing was CD8+ T cells sorted from blood, taken at week 24, from a patient treated with tofacitinib. The receptor was isolated from a human donor with alopecia areata. The chain couples TRBV7-3 to TRBJ2-5, with D perhaps TRBD2 (5 bases). CDR3 amino acids: CASSPGIRETQYF. The CDR3 DNA reads TGTGCCAGCAGCCCGGGGATTCGAGAGACCCAGTACTTC.